These 7 T cell receptor beta chains share one sample of origin, sequenced in a study of long-term antiretroviral therapy in people with HIV. The libraries were made with immunoSEQ v3.0 at survey level. Libraries were prepared by immunoSEQ multiplex PCR; TCRdb keeps only in-frame clonotypes and omits some of them. The sample includes roughly 35,000 clones, almost 85% of them seen just once. This specimen was unsorted PBMCs, taken about 3.5 years after starting antiretroviral therapy. The receptors shown here come from a man aged 18 to 30 with HIV.

V usage is TRBV27 and J usage is TRBJ1-1, with a weak D call TRBD1 (5 bases). Trimming removed 3 bases from V and 0 bases from J, with 8 bases in between. Germline CDR1 is MNHEY and CDR2 is SMNVEV (reference sequence). The CDR3 totals 14 residues. The CDR3 region is CASSLGRLNTEAFF. CDR3 nucleotide sequence: TGTGCCAGCAGTTTGGGGCGGTTGAACACTGAAGCTTTCTTT.

This clone has a single count. J is TRBJ2-2 and V is TRBV7-3; 8 positions agree with TRBD1. V was clipped by 5 bases and J by 1 base; unmatched bases: 12. This CDR3 contains 18 residues. Per the germline V gene, CDR1 is SGHTA and CDR2 is FQGTGA. This chain's CDR3 is CASSRFSTGGMNTGELFF. The CDR3 coding sequence is TGTGCCAGCAGCCGTTTCTCAACAGGGGGGATGAACACCGGGGAGCTGTTTTTT.

The count of this clone is one. This chain joins TRBV9 and TRBJ2-1; 7 bases agree with TRBD2. Per the germline V gene, CDR1 is SGDLS and CDR2 is YYNGEE. The CDR3 extends over 15 amino acids. The trim removed 1 base at V and 7 bases at J, leaving 8 bases unmatched. CDR3 residues: CASSVKTSAQNEQFF. The DNA for the CDR3 is TGTGCCAGCAGCGTAAAAACTAGCGCACAAAATGAGCAGTTCTTC. Looking up the rest from reference TRBV9 and TRBJ2-1 gives the full variable domain: DSGVTQTPKHLITATGQRVTLRCSPRSGDLSVYWYQQSLDQGLQFLIQYYNGEERAKGNILERFSAQQFPDLHSELNLSSLELGDSALYFCASSVKTSAQNEQFFGPGTRLTVL.

In its sample, this clone was seen once. J is TRBJ2-7 and V is TRBV6-6; the match to TRBD1 covers 11 bases. This CDR3 contains 14 residues. Germline V gives CDR1 MNHNY, CDR2 SVGAGI (reference sequence). The V gene end was trimmed by 6 bases and the J gene end by 3 bases; junction bases not matched to a gene: 4. Here the CDR3 reads CASRPGTGGYEQYF. CDR3 DNA sequence: TGTGCCAGCAGGCCCGGGACAGGGGGCTACGAGCAGTACTTC.

This clone was seen a few times. The CDR3 is CASSLGVEDLNSPLHF. CDR3 in DNA: TGTGCCAGCAGCTTAGGGGTGGAGGACCTAAATTCACCCCTCCACTTT. This sequence joins TRBV7-6 and TRBJ1-6; D is ambiguous. Germline CDR1 SGHVS, CDR2 FNYEAQ. The CDR3 is 16 amino acids. V lost 1 base and J 7 bases, leaving 14 bases between the germline ends.

As to this clone: The junction and the germline gene differ at one end; a read error may be behind it. The gene calls are TRBV7-9 and TRBJ2-4, with a possible D match to TRBD2 (5 bases). CDR3 length: 9 amino acids. Germline V gives CDR1 SEHNR, CDR2 FQNEAQ (reference sequence). In nucleotides, the CDR3 is TGTGCCAGCAGCTTTAGGAGGAACTTC. Protein sequence: CASSFRRNF.

The chain combines TRBV12-2 with TRBJ1-5; the DNA was not used to check the table's D call, TRBD1. TRBV12-2 is a recognized pseudogene. There are 15 residues in the CDR3. Here the CDR3 reads CASRLAASSSQPQHF. CDR3 bases: TGTGCAAGTCGCTTAGCGGCCAGTTCATCGCAGCCCCAGCATTTT.